This TCR beta chain appears in the sequencing data of a study of Tregs in tolerant kidney transplant recipients (dated by TCRdb to between 2018 and 2021). Looking at the study overall: The study used TCRbeta sequencing to identify donor-specific regulatory T cells before combined kidney and bone marrow transplantation, then tracked those cells after transplant. TCRbeta repertoire sequencing was used in a few healthy controls to compare several ways of expanding Tregs specific for an allogeneic donor.

Overall study outcomes, separate from this receptor: Biological reproducibility was not examined directly, but technical replication error appeared to be minimal. The study was constrained by small patient numbers, and validation of the findings is required in larger populations and under other immunosuppression protocols. The most biologically relevant and donor-specific TCRbeta repertoire appeared to be identified by expanding Tregs with activated donor B cells.

As to this clone: Its antigen target is currently unknown. It has no much larger one-base neighbor in the sample; base qualities were not kept.

Thawed PBMCs were FACS-sorted into unstimulated Tregs (CD4+CD25+CD127-), CD4+ non-Tregs (CD4+CD25-), CD4 cells and CD8 cells. Prior to Treg sorting, thawed PBMCs were rested overnight with 200 IU/ml IL-2 at 37 degrees C. Blood from healthy controls was obtained either as purchased buffy coats or from healthy volunteers. Healthy control blood was processed to PBMCs with a Ficoll density gradient and then cryopreserved, whereas patient PBMCs were collected both before and after transplant. Genomic DNA was extracted from sorted cells with the QIAGEN DNeasy Blood and Tissue Kit for TCRbeta CDR3 sequencing. High-throughput TCRbeta CDR3 sequencing was carried out commercially through immunoSEQ, with PCR amplification with bias correction and internal controls included. In the paper's pipeline: Unique productive TCRbeta sequences were defined by CDR3 nucleotide sequence where primers matched, otherwise by CDR3 amino acid sequence with Vbeta and Jbeta genes. To correct for sorting error, sequences found in more than one sorted population at a frequency ratio of 2:1 or less were discarded, and the remaining shared sequences were assigned to the population with the higher frequency. Donor-reactive sequences were defined as at least 5-fold expanded in CFSE-low cells versus unstimulated cells, with frequency of at least 0.01% in CFSE-low cells. Jensen-Shannon divergence, calculated on the top 100 TCRbeta sequences ranked by frequency, was used to quantify repertoire divergence. For samples with multiple sequencing runs, sorting error was corrected separately for each run before the runs were pooled. The clones in this table, taken by TCRdb from immuneACCESS, are in-frame only. Not every clone is retained; where verified, under half of the shortfall comes from an unresolved V gene, and the cause of the rest is unknown. V, J and clone size were drawn from that table, and D and trimming were deduced from the DNA. A total of fewer than 20,000 clones appear in this sample, roughly four fifths of them only once. The top ten hold 2% to 2.5% of the sample.

The CDR1 and CDR2 encoded by the germline V gene are SGHAT and FQNNGV. Trimming removed 0 bases from V and 2 bases from J; the gene matches leave 3 bases unexplained. Reading from cysteine to phenylalanine, the CDR3 counts 16 amino acids. CDR3 DNA is the only sequence kept; it has 48 bases, read in frame from the first base. The sample was Tregs from blood. This TCR was sampled from a human donor in good health. The V and J genes are TRBV11-2 and TRBJ2-3; 9 bases in the junction line up with TRBD2. The CDR3: CASSLDTSGYTDTQYF. The nucleotides are TGTGCCAGCAGCTTAGATACTAGCGGGTACACAGATACGCAGTATTTT.